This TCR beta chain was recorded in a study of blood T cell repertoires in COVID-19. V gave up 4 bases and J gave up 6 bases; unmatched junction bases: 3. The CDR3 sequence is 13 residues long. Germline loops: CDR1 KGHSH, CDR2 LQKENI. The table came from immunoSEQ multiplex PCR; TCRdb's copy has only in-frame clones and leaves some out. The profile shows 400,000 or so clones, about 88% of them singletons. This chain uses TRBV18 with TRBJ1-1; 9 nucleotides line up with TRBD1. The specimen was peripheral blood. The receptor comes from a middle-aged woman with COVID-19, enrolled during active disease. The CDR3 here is CASSQGQGAEAFF. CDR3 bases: TGTGCCAGCTCACAGGGACAGGGAGCTGAAGCTTTCTTT. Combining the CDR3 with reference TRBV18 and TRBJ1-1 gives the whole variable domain NAGVMQNPRHLVRRRGQEARLRCSPMKGHSHVYWYRQLPEEGLKFMVYLQKENIIDESGMPKERFSAEFPKEGPSILRIQQVVRGDSAAYFCASSQGQGAEAFFGQGTRLTVV.